The 11 T cell receptor beta chains presented below share a single source sample, sequenced in a study of breast tumors, draining lymph nodes, adjacent tissues. TCRdb itself ran the multiplex PCR reads through MiXCR, one entry per CDR3 protein. The data show about 270,000 distinct CDR3 sequences, around 30% seen once. The lymph nodes were axillary draining lymph nodes from breast cancer patients. The sequenced sample was axillary lymph node tissue. These receptors came from a female donor with breast cancer. Some clones in this sample may be carry-over from other donors' samples.

In its sample, this clonotype was seen many times. Just one base apart from a much larger clone, this may be a read error. The rearrangement uses TRBV15 and TRBJ1-4, with D unresolved. From germline, CDR1 is LNHNV and CDR2 YYDKDF (reference sequence). The CDR3 is made up of 15 amino acids. V dropped 0 bases and J dropped 10 bases, with 15 bases sitting between them. CDR3 amino acids: CATSRDRVSQGKLFF. The CDR3 nucleotides are TGTGCCACCAGCAGAGATCGGGTGAGCCAAGGAAAACTGTTTTTT.

This clonotype was observed at least ten times. This chain connects TRBV6-5 to TRBJ2-2; 7 bases align to TRBD1. This CDR3 contains 14 residues. Trimming removed 5 bases from V and 5 bases from J; junction bases left unmatched: 5. Germline CDR1 reads MNHEY; CDR2 reads SVGAGI. The CDR3 is CASSDRDGTGELFF. CDR3 DNA: TGTGCCAGCAGTGACAGGGATGGGACCGGGGAGCTGTTTTTT.

This clonotype was seen many times. J is TRBJ2-3 and V is TRBV6-2 or TRBV6-3; the D gene is possibly TRBD1 (5 bases). Germline V CDR1 and CDR2: MNHEY, SVGEGT. V shed 7 bases and J shed 0 bases, with 14 bases lying between them. There are 15 residues in the CDR3. DNA of the CDR3: TGTGCCAGCACCCAAGGGGCAGGGAGCACAGATACGCAGTATTTT. Residues: CASTQGAGSTDTQYF.

In this sample, this clonotype turned up a few times. The chain has TRBV25-1 and TRBJ1-2; maybe TRBD1 (5 bases). CDR1 is MGHDK, CDR2 SYGVNS, per germline. Trimming left V 5 bases short and J 0 bases short, with 25 bases between. The CDR3 totals 19 residues. CDR3 residues: CASSLTRGLSPLSNYGYTF. The CDR3 DNA sequence: TGTGCCAGCAGTTTAACCCGGGGCCTAAGCCCGTTATCTAACTATGGCTACACCTTC.

This clonotype was picked up many times. CDR3 loop: CASSLALGRGLASQSNEQFF. CDR3 bases: TGTGCCAGCAGCTTAGCCCTCGGGAGGGGCTTAGCATCCCAGTCCAATGAGCAGTTCTTC. The J gene is TRBJ2-1, the V gene TRBV7-8, with 8 bases aligning to TRBD2. The J segment lost 6 bases and the V segment lost 0 bases, leaving 19 bases of the junction unmatched. The CDR3 runs to 20 residues. CDR1 and CDR2 from the germline V gene are SGHVS and FQNEAQ.

The table lists this clonotype with many counts. The J gene is TRBJ2-1, the V gene TRBV20-1; the match to TRBD2 covers 8 bases. Germline-derived CDR1 and CDR2 are DFQATT and SNEGSKA (reference sequence). This CDR3 spans 15 amino acids. V shed 1 base, J shed 2 bases, and the junction held 4 bases outside the gene matches. For the CDR3, the DNA is TGCAGTGCTAGAGGAGCGGGAGCCGCCTACAATGAGCAGTTCTTC. This codes for CSARGAGAAYNEQFF.

On this clonotype itself: This may be a read error, as it is one base from a much larger clone. The V and J genes are TRBV20-1 and TRBJ2-7; D unresolved. Germline loops: CDR1 DFQATT, CDR2 SNEGSKA (reference sequence). The CDR3 is made up of 12 amino acids. This chain's CDR3 is CSARRQSCEQYF. The CDR3 DNA is TGCAGTGCTAGACGGCAGTCCTGCGAGCAGTACTTC.

The genes are TRBV27 and TRBJ2-2; maybe TRBD1 (6 bases). CDR1 is MNHEY and CDR2 is SMNVEV in the germline V gene (reference sequence). Deletions cut 3 bases from V and 9 bases from J, with 11 bases between. The CDR3 consists of 13 residues. CDR3 protein: CASSFQGWRELFF. DNA of the CDR3: TGTGCCAGCAGTTTCCAGGGGTGGCGGGAGCTGTTTTTT.

Concerning this clonotype: A much larger clone differs by one base, so this may be a read error. V usage is TRBV20-1 and J usage is TRBJ2-1, with TRBD2 matching over 12 bases. CDR1 and CDR2 (germline): DFQATT, SNEGSKA (reference sequence). This CDR3 is built from 13 residues. The CDR3 DNA sequence: TGCACCCCTGGGACTAGCGGGTCCGCCGCGCAGTTCTTC. Translated: CTPGTSGSAAQFF.

This clonotype was detected ten times or more. The V call is TRBV5-6, the J call TRBJ1-3; 10 bases agree with TRBD1. In germline, CDR1 is SGHDT, CDR2 YYEEEE. The CDR3 consists of 13 residues. J gave up 9 bases and V 4 bases, and 4 bases lay outside the gene matches. The CDR3 nucleotides are TGTGCCAGCAGCCGGGACAGGGGAGCCACCATATATTTT. This encodes CASSRDRGATIYF. Variable domain in full (rest from reference TRBV5-6 and TRBJ1-3): DAGVTQSPTHLIKTRGQQVTLRCSPKSGHDTVSWYQQALGQGPQFIFQYYEEEERQRGNFPDRFSGHQFPNYSSELNVNALLLGDSALYLCASSRDRGATIYFGEGSWLTVV.

The chain links TRBV27 to TRBJ2-7; no clear D. Germline CDR1 reads MNHEY; CDR2 reads SMNVEV (reference sequence). The CDR3 has 15 residues. Trimming removed 6 bases at V and 4 bases at J, with 19 bases between. The CDR3 DNA reads TGTGCCAGCAGCCCCCGAGTGGTGGAGTTGTACGAGCAGTACTTC. Its translation: CASSPRVVELYEQYF.